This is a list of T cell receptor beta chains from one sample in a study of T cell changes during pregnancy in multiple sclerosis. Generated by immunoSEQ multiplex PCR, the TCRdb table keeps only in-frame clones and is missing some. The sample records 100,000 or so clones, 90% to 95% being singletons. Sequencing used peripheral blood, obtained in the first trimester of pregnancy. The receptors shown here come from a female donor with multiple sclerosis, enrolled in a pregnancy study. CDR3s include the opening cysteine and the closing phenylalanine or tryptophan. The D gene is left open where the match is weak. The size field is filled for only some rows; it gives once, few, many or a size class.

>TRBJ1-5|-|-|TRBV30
TGTGCCTGGAGTCCCGGTATTAGCAATCAGCCCCAGCATTTT
CAWSPGISNQPQHF
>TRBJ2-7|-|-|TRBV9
TGTGCCAGCAGCGTAGACCCTATCCTAGGCGAGCAGTACTTC
CASSVDPILGEQYF
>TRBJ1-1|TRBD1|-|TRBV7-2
TGTGCCAGCAGCTACAGGGGGAAAGCCGAAGCTTTCTTT
CASSYRGKAEAFF
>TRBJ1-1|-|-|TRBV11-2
TGTGCCAGCAGCTTAGGCTGGGGGCCCATTGAAGCTTTCTTT
CASSLGWGPIEAFF
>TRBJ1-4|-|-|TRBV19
TGTGCCAGTAGCCGGGAGGGGTTGGGTGAAAAACTGTTTTTT
CASSREGLGEKLFF
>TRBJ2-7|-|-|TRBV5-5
TGTGCCAGCAGCCCCAGCTCCTACGAGCAGTACTTC
CASSPSSYEQYF
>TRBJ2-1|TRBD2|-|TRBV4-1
TGCGCCAGCAGCCGAGAGACTAGCGGGGGTTCCTACAATGAGCAGTTCTTC
CASSRETSGGSYNEQFF
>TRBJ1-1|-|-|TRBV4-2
TGTGCCAGCAGCGCCGGAGCTTACACTGAAGCTTTCTTT
CASSAGAYTEAFF
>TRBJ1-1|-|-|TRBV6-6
TGTGCCAGCAGACCGGACTGGGATTATGAAGCTTTCTTT
CASRPDWDYEAFF
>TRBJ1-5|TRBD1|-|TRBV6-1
TGTGCCAGCACCCCCGGACAGGGGGAAGCTCAGCCCCAGCATTTT
CASTPGQGEAQPQHF
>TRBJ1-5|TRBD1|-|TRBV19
TGTGCCAGTAGTCCCACAGGGGATTACAATCAGCCCCAGCATTTT
CASSPTGDYNQPQHF
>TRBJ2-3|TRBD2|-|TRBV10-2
TGCGCCAGCAGGGGGAGGACTAGCGGGGTCGCAGATACGCAGTATTTT
CASRGRTSGVADTQYF
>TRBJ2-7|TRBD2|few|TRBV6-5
TGTGCCAGCAGTTACTCGACCGGGGGGATCTCCTACGAGCAGTACTTC
CASSYSTGGISYEQYF
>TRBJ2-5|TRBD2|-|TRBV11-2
TGTGCCAGCAGCTTAGGAGGGACTAATCGTGAATACTTC
CASSLGGTNREYF
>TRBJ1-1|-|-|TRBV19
TGTGCCAGTAGTGTACCGTCTTGGGGCGCCGGCATCACAGCTTTCTTT
CASSVPSWGAGITAFF
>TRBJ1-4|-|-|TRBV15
TGTGCCACCAGCAGAGATGGAGGGGCTCCTAATGAAAAACTGTTTTTT
CATSRDGGAPNEKLFF
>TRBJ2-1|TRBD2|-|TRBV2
TGTGCCAGCAGGGTAGTTTTAGCGGGGGGAGACAATGAGCAGTTCTTC
CASRVVLAGGDNEQFF
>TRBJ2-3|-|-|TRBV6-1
TGTGCCAGCAGTGAAGCCGGGGCAGATACGCAGTATTTT
CASSEAGADTQYF